Below are 2 T cell receptor beta chains sequenced from a single sample in a study of shared clonotypes between healthy human individuals. Sequencing was performed with immunoSEQ multiplex PCR; in TCRdb, only in-frame clones are kept and a portion is missing. The table includes under 650,000 clones, about 96% detected once. The specimen was naive CD4+ T cells sorted from blood. Subset given: CD45RA+ positively selected. These receptor sequences come from a woman younger than 45 in good health.

The rearrangement joins TRBV5-4 to TRBJ2-7; D not certain. Trimming cost V 0 bases and J 3 bases, with 7 bases left between them. The CDR3 extends over 13 amino acids. Germline CDR1 SGHNT, CDR2 YYREEE (reference sequence). The CDR3 coding sequence is TGTGCCAGCAGCTTGGATCCCGGCTACGAGCAGTACTTC. It encodes CASSLDPGYEQYF. The variable domain in full, with the rest retrieved from reference TRBV5-4 and TRBJ2-7, is ETGVTQSPTHLIKTRGQQVTLRCSSQSGHNTVSWYQQALGQGPQFIFQYYREEENGRGNFPPRFSGLQFPNYSSELNVNALELDDSALYLCASSLDPGYEQYFGPGTRLTVT.

This clone was observed once. J is TRBJ2-5 and V is TRBV28, with D unresolved. Germline values: CDR1 MDHEN, CDR2 SYDVKM. The V end lost 2 bases, the J end lost 5 bases, and 6 bases lay between the germline ends. The CDR3 runs to 12 residues. The CDR3 protein is CASSLNGETQYF. Written as DNA, the CDR3 is TGTGCCAGCAGTTTAAATGGGGAGACCCAGTACTTC. The full variable domain, in which reference TRBV28 and TRBJ2-5 provide the parts outside the CDR3, is DVKVTQSSRYLVKRTGEKVFLECVQDMDHENMFWYRQDPGLGLRLIYFSYDVKMKEKGDIPEGYSVSREKKERFSLILESASTNQTSMYLCASSLNGETQYFGPGTRLLVL.